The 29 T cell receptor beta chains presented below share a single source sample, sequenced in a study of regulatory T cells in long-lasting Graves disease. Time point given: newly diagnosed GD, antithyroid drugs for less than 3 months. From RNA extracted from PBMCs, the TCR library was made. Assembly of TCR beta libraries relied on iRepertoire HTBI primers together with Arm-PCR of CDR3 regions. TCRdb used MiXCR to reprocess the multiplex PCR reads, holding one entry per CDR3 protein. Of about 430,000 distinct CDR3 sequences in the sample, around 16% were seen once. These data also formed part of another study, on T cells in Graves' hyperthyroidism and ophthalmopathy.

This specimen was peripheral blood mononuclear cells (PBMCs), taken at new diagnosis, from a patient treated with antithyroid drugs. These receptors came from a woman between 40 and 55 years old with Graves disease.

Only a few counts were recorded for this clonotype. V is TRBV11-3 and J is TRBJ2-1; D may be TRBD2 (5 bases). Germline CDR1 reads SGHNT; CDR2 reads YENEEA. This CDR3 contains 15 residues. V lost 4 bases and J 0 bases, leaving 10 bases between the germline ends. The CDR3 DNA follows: TGTGCCAGCAGCTCTCCGGGAATCTCCTACAATGAGCAGTTCTTC. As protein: CASSSPGISYNEQFF.

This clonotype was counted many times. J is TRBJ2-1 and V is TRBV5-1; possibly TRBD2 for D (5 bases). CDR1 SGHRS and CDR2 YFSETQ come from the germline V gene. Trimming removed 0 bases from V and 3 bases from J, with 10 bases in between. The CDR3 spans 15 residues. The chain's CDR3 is CASSLDVSVYNEQFF. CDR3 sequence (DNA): TGCGCCAGCAGCTTGGATGTTAGCGTCTACAATGAGCAGTTCTTC. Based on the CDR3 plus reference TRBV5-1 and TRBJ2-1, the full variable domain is KAGVTQTPRYLIKTRGQQVTLSCSPISGHRSVSWYQQTPGQGLQFLFEYFSETQRNKGNFPGRFSGRQFSNSRSEMNVSTLELGDSALYLCASSLDVSVYNEQFFGPGTRLTVL.

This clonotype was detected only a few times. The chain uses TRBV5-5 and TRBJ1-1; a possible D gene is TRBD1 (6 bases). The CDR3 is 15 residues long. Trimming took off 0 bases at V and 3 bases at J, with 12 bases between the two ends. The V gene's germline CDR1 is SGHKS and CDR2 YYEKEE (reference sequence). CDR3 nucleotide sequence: TGTGCCAGCAGCTTGGTGGGGGGCTCAGACACTGAAGCTTTCTTT. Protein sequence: CASSLVGGSDTEAFF.

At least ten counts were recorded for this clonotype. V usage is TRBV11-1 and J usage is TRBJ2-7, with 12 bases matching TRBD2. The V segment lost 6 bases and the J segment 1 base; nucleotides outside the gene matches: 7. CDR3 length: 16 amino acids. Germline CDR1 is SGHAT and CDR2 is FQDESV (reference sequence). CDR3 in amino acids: CASRGGTSGPSYEQYF. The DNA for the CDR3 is TGTGCCAGCAGGGGTGGGACTAGCGGGCCGTCCTACGAGCAGTACTTC.

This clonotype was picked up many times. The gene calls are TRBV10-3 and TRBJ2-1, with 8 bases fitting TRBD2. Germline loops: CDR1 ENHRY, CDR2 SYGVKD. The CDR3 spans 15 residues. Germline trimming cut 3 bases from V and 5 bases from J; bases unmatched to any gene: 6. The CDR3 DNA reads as TGTGCCATCAGTGACGTAAGCGGGAGCGACAATGAGCAGTTCTTC. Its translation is CAISDVSGSDNEQFF.

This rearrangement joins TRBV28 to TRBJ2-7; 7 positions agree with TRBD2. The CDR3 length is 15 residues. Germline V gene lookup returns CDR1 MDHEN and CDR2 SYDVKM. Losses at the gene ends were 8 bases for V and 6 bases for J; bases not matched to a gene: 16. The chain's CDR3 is CASWDGPGGSVEQYF. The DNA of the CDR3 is TGTGCCAGCTGGGACGGACCGGGGGGTTCTGTCGAGCAGTACTTC.

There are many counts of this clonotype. CDR3 amino acids: CASSIGGGTGANVLTF. The DNA of the CDR3 is TGTGCCAGTAGTATAGGTGGAGGGACTGGGGCCAACGTCCTGACTTTC. V gene TRBV19 combines with J gene TRBJ2-6; D may be TRBD2 (6 bases). This CDR3 has 16 residues. Germline CDR1 is LNHDA and CDR2 is SQIVND (reference sequence). V gave up 1 base and J gave up 2 bases, with 9 bases separating them.

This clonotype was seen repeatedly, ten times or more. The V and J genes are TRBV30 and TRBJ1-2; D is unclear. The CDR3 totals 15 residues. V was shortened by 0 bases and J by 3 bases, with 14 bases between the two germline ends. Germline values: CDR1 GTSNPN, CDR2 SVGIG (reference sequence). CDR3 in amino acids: CAWSVSQDRHYGYTF. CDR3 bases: TGTGCCTGGAGTGTATCGCAGGACCGACACTATGGCTACACCTTC.

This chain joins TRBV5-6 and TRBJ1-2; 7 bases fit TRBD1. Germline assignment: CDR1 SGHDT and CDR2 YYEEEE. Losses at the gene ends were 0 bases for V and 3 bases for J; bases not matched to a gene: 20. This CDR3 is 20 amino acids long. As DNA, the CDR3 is TGTGCCAGCAGCTTGGAGGGCGTTGAAGGGGGCGTTCAGACGTACTATGGCTACACCTTC. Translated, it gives CASSLEGVEGGVQTYYGYTF.

The CDR3: CASSPQQGRYSEAFF. CDR3 sequence (DNA): TGTGCCAGCAGTCCTCAGCAGGGGCGCTATAGTGAAGCTTTCTTT. The chain recombines TRBV28 with TRBJ1-1; maybe TRBD1 (6 bases). Germline CDR1 reads MDHEN; CDR2 reads SYDVKM. V gave up 5 bases and J gave up 7 bases, with 20 bases separating them. The CDR3 is 15 amino acids. The full variable domain, with the rest looked up from reference TRBV28 and TRBJ1-1, is DVKVTQSSRYLVKRTGEKVFLECVQDMDHENMFWYRQDPGLGLRLIYFSYDVKMKEKGDIPEGYSVSREKKERFSLILESASTNQTSMYLCASSPQQGRYSEAFFGQGTRLTVV.

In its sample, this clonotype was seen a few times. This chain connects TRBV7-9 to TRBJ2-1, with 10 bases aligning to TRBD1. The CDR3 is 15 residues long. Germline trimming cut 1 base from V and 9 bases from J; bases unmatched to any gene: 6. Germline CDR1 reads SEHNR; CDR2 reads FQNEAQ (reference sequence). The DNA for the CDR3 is TGTGCCAGCAGCTTAGTAGGGGACAGGGGCACTGAGCAGTTCTTC. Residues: CASSLVGDRGTEQFF.

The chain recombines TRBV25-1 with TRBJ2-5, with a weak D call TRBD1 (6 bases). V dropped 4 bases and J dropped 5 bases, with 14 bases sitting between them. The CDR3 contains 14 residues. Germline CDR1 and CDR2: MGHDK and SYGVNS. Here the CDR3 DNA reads TGTGCCAGCAGTGCCAGGGGCCTGGGGGAGACCCAGTACTTC. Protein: CASSARGLGETQYF.

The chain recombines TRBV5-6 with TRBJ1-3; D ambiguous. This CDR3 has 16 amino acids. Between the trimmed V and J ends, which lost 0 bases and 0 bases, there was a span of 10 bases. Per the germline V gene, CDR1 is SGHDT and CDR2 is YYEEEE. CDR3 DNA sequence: TGTGCCAGCAGCTTGGGCGCCAGCATCTCTGGAAACACCATATATTTT. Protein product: CASSLGASISGNTIYF.

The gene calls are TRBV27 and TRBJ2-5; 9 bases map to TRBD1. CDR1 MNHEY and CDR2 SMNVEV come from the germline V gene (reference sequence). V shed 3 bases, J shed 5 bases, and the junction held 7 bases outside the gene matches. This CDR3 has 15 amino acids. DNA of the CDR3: TGTGCCAGCAGTTTTATGACAGGGGGGTTGGAGACCCAGTACTTC. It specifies CASSFMTGGLETQYF.

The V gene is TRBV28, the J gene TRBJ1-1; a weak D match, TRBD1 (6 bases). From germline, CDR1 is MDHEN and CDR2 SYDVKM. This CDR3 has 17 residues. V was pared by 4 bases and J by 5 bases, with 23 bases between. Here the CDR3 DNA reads TGTGCCAGCAGTTCTCCCTCCTCGGGGAGGGGGGTGACTGAAGCTTTCTTT. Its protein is CASSSPSSGRGVTEAFF.

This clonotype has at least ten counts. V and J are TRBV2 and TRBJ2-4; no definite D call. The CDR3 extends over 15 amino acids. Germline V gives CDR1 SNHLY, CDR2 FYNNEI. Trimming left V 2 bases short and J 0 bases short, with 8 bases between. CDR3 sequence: CASSESSGAKNIQYF. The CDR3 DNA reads TGTGCCAGCAGTGAATCAAGTGGAGCCAAAAACATTCAGTACTTC.

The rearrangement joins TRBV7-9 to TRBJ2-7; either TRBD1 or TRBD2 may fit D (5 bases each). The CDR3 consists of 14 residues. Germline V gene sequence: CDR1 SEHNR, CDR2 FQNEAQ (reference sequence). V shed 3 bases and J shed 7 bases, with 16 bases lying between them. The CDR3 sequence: CASSFSMGVQEQYF. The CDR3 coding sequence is TGTGCCAGCAGCTTTTCCATGGGGGTTCAAGAGCAGTACTTC. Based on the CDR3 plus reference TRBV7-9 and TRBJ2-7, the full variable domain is DTGVSQNPRHKITKRGQNVTFRCDPISEHNRLYWYRQTLGQGPEFLTYFQNEAQLEKSRLLSDRFSAERPKGSFSTLEIQRTEQGDSAMYLCASSFSMGVQEQYFGPGTRLTVT.

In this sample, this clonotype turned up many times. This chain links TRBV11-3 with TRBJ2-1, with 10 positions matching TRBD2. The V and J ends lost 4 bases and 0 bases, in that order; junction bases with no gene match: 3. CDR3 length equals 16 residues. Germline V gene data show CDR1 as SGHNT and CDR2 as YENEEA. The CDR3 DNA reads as TGTGCCAGCAGCTCAACTAGCGGGGTCTCCTACAATGAGCAGTTCTTC. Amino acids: CASSSTSGVSYNEQFF.

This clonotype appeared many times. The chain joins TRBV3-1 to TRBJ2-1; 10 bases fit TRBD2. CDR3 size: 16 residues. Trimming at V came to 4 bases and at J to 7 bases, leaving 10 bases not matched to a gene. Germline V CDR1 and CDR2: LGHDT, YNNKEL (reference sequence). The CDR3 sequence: CASSRLTSGYGNEQFF. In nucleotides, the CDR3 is TGTGCCAGCAGCCGCTTGACTAGCGGGTATGGGAATGAGCAGTTCTTC.

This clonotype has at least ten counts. CDR3 amino acids: CASSLDSPGQGAFF. The CDR3 nucleotides are TGTGCCAGCAGCTTAGATTCCCCCGGTCAGGGGGCTTTCTTT. The chain carries TRBV11-2 and TRBJ1-1, with D possibly TRBD1 on 6 matching bases. Trimming cost V 0 bases and J 11 bases, with 16 bases left between them. Germline lookup yields CDR1 SGHAT and CDR2 FQNNGV. This CDR3 spans 14 amino acids.

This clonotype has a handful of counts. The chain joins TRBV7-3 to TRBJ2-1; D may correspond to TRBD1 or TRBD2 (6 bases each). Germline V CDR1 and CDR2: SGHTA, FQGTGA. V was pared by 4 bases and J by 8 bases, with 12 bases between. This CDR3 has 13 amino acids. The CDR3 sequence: CASSSNREDEQFF. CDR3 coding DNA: TGTGCCAGCAGCTCCAACAGGGAGGATGAGCAGTTCTTC.

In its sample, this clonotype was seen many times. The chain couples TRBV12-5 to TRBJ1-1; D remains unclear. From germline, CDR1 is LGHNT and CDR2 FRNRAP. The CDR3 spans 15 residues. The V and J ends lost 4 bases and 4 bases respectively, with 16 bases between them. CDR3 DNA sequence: TGTGCTAGTGGTTGGGTATTCGGGCGATCCACTGAAGCTTTCTTT. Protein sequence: CASGWVFGRSTEAFF.

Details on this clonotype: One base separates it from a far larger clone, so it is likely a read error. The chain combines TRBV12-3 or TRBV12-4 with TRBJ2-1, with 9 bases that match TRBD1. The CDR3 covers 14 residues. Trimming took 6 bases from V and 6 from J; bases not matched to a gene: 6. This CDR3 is CASSSGTGRNEQFF. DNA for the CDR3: TGTGCCAGCAGCTCCGGGACAGGGCGCAATGAGCAGTTCTTC.

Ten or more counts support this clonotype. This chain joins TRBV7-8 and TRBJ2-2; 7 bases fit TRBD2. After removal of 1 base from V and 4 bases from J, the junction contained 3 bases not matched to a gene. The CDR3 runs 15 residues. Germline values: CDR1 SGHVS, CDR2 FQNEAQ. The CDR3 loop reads CASSLGSGVTGELFF. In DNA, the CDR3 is TGTGCCAGCAGCTTAGGGAGCGGGGTCACCGGGGAGCTGTTTTTT.

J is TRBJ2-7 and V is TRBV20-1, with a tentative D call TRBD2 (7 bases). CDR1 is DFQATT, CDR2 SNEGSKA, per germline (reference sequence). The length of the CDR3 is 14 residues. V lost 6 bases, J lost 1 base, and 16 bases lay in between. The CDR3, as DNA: TGCAGTGCCCATCAACAGGGAGGGTCCTACGAGCAGTACTTC. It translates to CSAHQQGGSYEQYF.

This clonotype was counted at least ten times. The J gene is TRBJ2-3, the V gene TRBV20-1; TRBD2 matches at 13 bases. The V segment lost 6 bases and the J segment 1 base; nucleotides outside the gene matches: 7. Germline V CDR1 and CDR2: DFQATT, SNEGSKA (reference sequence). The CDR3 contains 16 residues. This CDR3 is CSAGWGLAGRTDTQYF. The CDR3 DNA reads TGCAGTGCCGGATGGGGACTAGCGGGACGCACAGATACGCAGTATTTT.

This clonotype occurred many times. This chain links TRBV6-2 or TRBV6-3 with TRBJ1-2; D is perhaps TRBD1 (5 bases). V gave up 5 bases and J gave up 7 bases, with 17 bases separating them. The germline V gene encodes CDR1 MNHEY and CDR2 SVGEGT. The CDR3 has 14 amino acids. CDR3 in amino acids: CASSEASYRGGYTF. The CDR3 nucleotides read TGTGCCAGCAGTGAAGCGTCTTATAGGGGTGGCTACACCTTC.

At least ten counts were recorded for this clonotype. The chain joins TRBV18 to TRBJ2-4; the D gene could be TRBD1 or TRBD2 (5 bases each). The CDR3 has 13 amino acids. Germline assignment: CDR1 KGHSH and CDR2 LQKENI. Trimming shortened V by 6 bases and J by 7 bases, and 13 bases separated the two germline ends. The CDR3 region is CASSREEGNIQYF. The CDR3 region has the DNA TGTGCCAGCTCTCGAGAAGAGGGGAACATTCAGTACTTC.

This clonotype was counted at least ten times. CDR3: CATSLGVRDTQYF. The CDR3 nucleotides are TGTGCCACCAGCTTAGGGGTGAGAGATACGCAGTATTTT. V is TRBV24-1 and J is TRBJ2-3, with D perhaps TRBD1 (5 bases). Germline loops: CDR1 KGHDR, CDR2 SFDVKD. The CDR3 is made up of 13 amino acids. The V gene lost 7 bases and the J gene lost 5 bases, with 12 bases spanning the gap.